One sample yielded the 31 T cell receptor beta chains listed below, sequenced in a study of blood T cell repertoires in COVID-19 (dated by TCRdb to between 2020 and 2021). Library construction relied on the immunoSEQ multiplex PCR assay. TCRdb holds this immuneACCESS table with in-frame rearrangements only. Some clones are missing; in checked studies, unresolved V genes explain under half, and the rest has no known cause. The sample table contains 120,000 or so clones; only one count was recorded for about four fifths of them. Of the sample, approximately 35% falls within the top ten clones. The sample consisted of peripheral blood. These receptors originate from a middle-aged man with active or convalescent COVID-19.

The chain recombines TRBV6-2 or TRBV6-3 with TRBJ2-3, with 9 bases aligning to TRBD1. Germline V gene lookup returns CDR1 MNHEY and CDR2 SVGEGT. This CDR3 comprises 16 residues. Germline trimming cut 6 bases from V and 6 bases from J; bases unmatched to any gene: 13. CDR3 protein: CASSATYRGPSDTQYF. The CDR3 nucleotides read TGTGCCAGCAGCGCGACGTACAGGGGGCCCTCGGATACGCAGTATTTT.

This chain joins TRBV5-1 and TRBJ2-7; 9 nucleotides line up with TRBD1. The CDR3 extends over 15 amino acids. Germline-derived CDR1 and CDR2 are SGHRS and YFSETQ. The V and J ends lost 2 bases and 7 bases, in that order; junction bases with no gene match: 10. The CDR3 sequence is CASSFRTGGGLEQYF. CDR3 DNA: TGCGCCAGCAGCTTCCGCACAGGGGGCGGATTGGAGCAGTACTTC.

The V and J genes are TRBV10-3 and TRBJ2-2; 8 bases line up with TRBD2. The trim removed 2 bases at V and 2 bases at J, leaving 4 bases unmatched. Germline lookup yields CDR1 ENHRY and CDR2 SYGVKD. The CDR3 runs 16 residues. CDR3 sequence (DNA): TGTGCCATCAGTGAGAGAGCGGGGGATAACACCGGGGAGCTGTTTTTT. Amino acid sequence: CAISERAGDNTGELFF.

As concerns this clone: Other nucleotide sequences from this sample produce the same CDR3. The chain joins TRBV5-1 to TRBJ2-5; D gene ambiguous. From germline, CDR1 is SGHRS and CDR2 YFSETQ. The CDR3 length is 15 residues. V was pared by 0 bases and J by 2 bases, with 11 bases between. Written as DNA, the CDR3 is TGCGCCAGCAGCTTGGGGGCAGGTCTGCAAGAGACCCAGTACTTC. It is translated as CASSLGAGLQETQYF.

The V gene is TRBV6-6, the J gene TRBJ1-2; possibly TRBD1 for D (5 bases). The CDR3 has 17 residues. The germline V gene encodes CDR1 MNHNY and CDR2 SVGAGI (reference sequence). V lost 5 bases and J lost 4, with 23 bases in between. CDR3 sequence (DNA): TGTGCCAGCAGTCGCCGGGTAGTTAGGGGCTTCCCCTATGGCTACACCTTC. This encodes CASSRRVVRGFPYGYTF.

The chain combines TRBV19 with TRBJ2-7; 8 positions agree with TRBD1. The V gene's germline CDR1 is LNHDA and CDR2 SQIVND (reference sequence). With V trimmed by 4 bases and J by 6 bases, 2 bases remained unmatched. The CDR3 sequence is 12 residues long. The CDR3 is CASSTGTGEQYF. CDR3 DNA: TGTGCCAGTAGTACTGGGACAGGCGAGCAGTACTTC.

The rearrangement links TRBV3-1 (or the pseudogene TRBV3-2) to TRBJ2-7; tentative D call: TRBD2 (5 bases). The germline V gene has CDR1 LGHDT and CDR2 YNNKEL (reference sequence). This CDR3 is built from 13 residues. V lost 4 bases, J lost 5 bases, and 12 bases lay in between. The CDR3 protein is CASSPFAGNEQYF. For the CDR3, the DNA is TGTGCCAGCAGCCCATTCGCGGGTAACGAGCAGTACTTC.

The gene calls are TRBV5-6 and TRBJ1-2; D gene ambiguous. V shed 0 bases and J shed 5 bases, with 11 bases lying between them. The CDR3 consists of 14 residues. Looked up from germline, CDR1 is SGHDT and CDR2 is YYEEEE. The CDR3 sequence is CASSLDRVSYGYTF. In DNA form, the CDR3 reads TGTGCCAGCAGCTTGGACCGCGTGTCTTATGGCTACACCTTC. The full variable domain, in which reference TRBV5-6 and TRBJ1-2 provide the parts outside the CDR3, is DAGVTQSPTHLIKTRGQQVTLRCSPKSGHDTVSWYQQALGQGPQFIFQYYEEEERQRGNFPDRFSGHQFPNYSSELNVNALLLGDSALYLCASSLDRVSYGYTFGSGTRLTVV.

In DNA, the CDR3 is TGTGCCAGCAGTTACTTAGGGGGCAGAACTGAAGCTTTCTTT. Residues: CASSYLGGRTEAFF. J is TRBJ1-1 and V is TRBV6-5; TRBD1 agrees at 7 bases. V was clipped by 1 base and J by 5 bases; unmatched bases: 4. The germline gives CDR1 MNHEY, CDR2 SVGAGI. The CDR3 extends over 14 amino acids.

This rearrangement joins TRBV7-2 to TRBJ1-1; 7 nucleotides agree with TRBD1. Germline V gives CDR1 SGHTA, CDR2 FQGNSA. Trimming took 5 bases from V and 6 from J; bases not matched to a gene: 9. CDR3 size: 14 residues. The CDR3 region has the DNA TGTGCCAGCAGCAAGGACAGGTTACCCCCTGAAGCTTTCTTT. It specifies CASSKDRLPPEAFF.

This chain links TRBV18 with TRBJ1-1; possible D gene TRBD1, 6 bases. CDR1 KGHSH and CDR2 LQKENI come from the germline V gene. V was cut by 2 bases and J by 11 bases, with 12 bases left in between. This CDR3 has 12 residues. DNA of the CDR3: TGTGCCAGCTCACCAATCGGGCAGGGGGCTTTCTTT. Protein product: CASSPIGQGAFF.

A single count supports this clone. The V and J genes are TRBV18 and TRBJ2-5; TRBD1 is a possible D gene (6 bases). The CDR3 has 15 amino acids. V shed 3 bases and J shed 3 bases, with 14 bases lying between them. Germline lookup yields CDR1 KGHSH and CDR2 LQKENI. CDR3 amino acids: CASSPRTGTKETQYF. The CDR3 nucleotides read TGTGCCAGCTCACCTAGAACAGGGACGAAAGAGACCCAGTACTTC.

This clone occurred a few times. The V and J genes are TRBV7-2 and TRBJ1-1, with D possibly TRBD1 on 5 matching bases. Germline V gives CDR1 SGHTA, CDR2 FQGNSA. This CDR3 comprises 14 residues. V lost 1 base to trimming and J lost 6 bases, with 12 bases between them. In DNA, the CDR3 is TGTGCCAGCAGCTTAGTATCACAGGCGTCTGAAGCTTTCTTT. Its protein product is CASSLVSQASEAFF.

This chain joins TRBV2 and TRBJ1-2, with TRBD1 as a possible D gene (5 bases). Germline values: CDR1 SNHLY, CDR2 FYNNEI. The CDR3 runs 14 residues. V lost 4 bases and J lost 6, with 15 bases in between. CDR3 nucleotide sequence: TGTGCCAGCAGTGGGGCAGGCGGGGCCGATGGCTACACCTTC. Its translation: CASSGAGGADGYTF. The full variable domain, completed using reference TRBV2 and TRBJ1-2, is EPEVTQTPSHQVTQMGQEVILRCVPISNHLYFYWYRQILGQKVEFLVSFYNNEISEKSEIFDDQFSVERPDGSNFTLKIRSTKLEDSAMYFCASSGAGGADGYTFGSGTRLTVV.

This chain joins TRBV20-1 and TRBJ1-5, with a possible D match to TRBD1 (6 bases). The CDR3 sequence is 13 residues long. Trimming removed 3 bases from V and 5 bases from J, with 11 bases in between. Per germline, CDR1 DFQATT and CDR2 SNEGSKA (reference sequence). The CDR3, as DNA: TGCAGTGCTAGTCGGGACACATATCAGCCCCAGCATTTT. As protein: CSASRDTYQPQHF.

This chain uses TRBV19 with TRBJ1-3; D is perhaps TRBD1 (5 bases). The germline gives CDR1 LNHDA, CDR2 SQIVND (reference sequence). The CDR3 extends over 15 amino acids. With 0 bases removed from V and 3 bases from J, the gap between germline ends came to 9 bases. CDR3 DNA sequence: TGTGCCAGTAGTATAGATCACGACAGTGGAAACACCATATATTTT. Encoded protein: CASSIDHDSGNTIYF.

This chain connects TRBV6-5 to TRBJ1-1; D not resolved. Per the germline V gene, CDR1 is MNHEY and CDR2 is SVGAGI. V gave up 2 bases and J gave up 6 bases, with 16 bases separating them. The CDR3 spans 15 residues. CDR3 residues: CASSYRRVKVAEAFF. The DNA of the CDR3 is TGTGCCAGCAGTTACCGGAGGGTAAAGGTGGCTGAAGCTTTCTTT.

The chain is built from TRBV7-2 and TRBJ2-1; TRBD1 matches 9 bases. The CDR3 runs to 15 residues. The V segment lost 3 bases and the J segment 6 bases; nucleotides outside the gene matches: 6. CDR1 and CDR2 (germline): SGHTA, FQGNSA. The CDR3 bases are TGTGCCAGCAGCTTGGACAGGGGCAGCGGCAATGAGCAGTTCTTC. Its translation is CASSLDRGSGNEQFF.

The J gene is TRBJ2-7, the V gene TRBV28; 10 bases are a match to TRBD1. V was clipped by 11 bases and J by 7 bases; unmatched bases: 11. This CDR3 is built from 13 residues. Germline values: CDR1 MDHEN, CDR2 SYDVKM. The CDR3 nucleotides read TGTGCCTCACACGGACAGGGGGAGGGAGAGCAGTACTTC. Its protein is CASHGQGEGEQYF.

The table lists this clone with a count of one. The chain combines TRBV9 with TRBJ2-7; no clear D. CDR1 SGDLS and CDR2 YYNGEE come from the germline V gene. Trimming removed 4 bases from V and 3 bases from J, with 14 bases in between. CDR3 size: 14 residues. In nucleotides, the CDR3 is TGTGCCAGCAGCCATAAACCGGGTTTCTACGAGCAGTACTTC. As protein: CASSHKPGFYEQYF.

This clone was seen once. The CDR3 DNA follows: TGCGCCAGCAGTGGGCAGGTCGGTCAGCCCCAGCATTTT. This gives the protein CASSGQVGQPQHF. This chain uses TRBV10-1 with TRBJ1-5; D unresolved. This CDR3 region has 13 residues. Germline values: CDR1 WNHNN, CDR2 SYGVQD (reference sequence). Between the trimmed V and J ends, which lost 4 bases and 6 bases, there was a span of 10 bases.

This clone was detected only once. This chain connects TRBV30 to TRBJ2-2; TRBD1 agrees at 9 bases. CDR1 GTSNPN and CDR2 SVGIG come from the germline V gene (reference sequence). Trimming at V came to 0 bases and at J to 5 bases, leaving 10 bases not matched to a gene. The CDR3 extends over 17 amino acids. This CDR3 reads CAWSVRPSGQGTGELFF. DNA for the CDR3: TGTGCCTGGAGTGTCCGACCCTCAGGACAGGGGACCGGGGAGCTGTTTTTT.

The chain recombines TRBV9 with TRBJ2-3, with 7 bases matching TRBD2. The J segment lost 1 base and the V segment lost 0 bases, leaving 5 bases of the junction unmatched. Germline V gene data show CDR1 as SGDLS and CDR2 as YYNGEE. This CDR3 contains 16 residues. DNA of the CDR3: TGTGCCAGCAGCGTAGATGGCGGGAGCGGCACAGATACGCAGTATTTT. Its translation: CASSVDGGSGTDTQYF.

This chain connects TRBV20-1 to TRBJ2-7; tentatively, D is TRBD2 (7 bases). This CDR3 contains 13 residues. Trimming took 3 bases from V and 6 from J, leaving 15 bases between them. Germline values: CDR1 DFQATT, CDR2 SNEGSKA (reference sequence). The CDR3 coding sequence is TGCAGTGCTAGTACGGGGGGCGCGGGCGAGCAGTACTTC. As protein: CSASTGGAGEQYF.

The V gene is TRBV19, the J gene TRBJ2-2; D is possibly TRBD1 (6 bases). The V and J ends lost 4 bases and 1 base respectively, with 16 bases between them. The V gene's germline CDR1 is LNHDA and CDR2 SQIVND (reference sequence). The CDR3 is made up of 17 amino acids. For the CDR3, the DNA is TGTGCCAGTAGTACCACCTGGACAGATGAGAACACCGGGGAGCTGTTTTTT. This codes for CASSTTWTDENTGELFF.

This CDR3 reads CASSRQTLGYTF. In nucleotides, the CDR3 is TGTGCCAGCAGCCGACAGACCCTTGGCTACACCTTC. The chain uses TRBV7-9 and TRBJ1-2; TRBD1 is a possible D gene (5 bases). V shed 5 bases and J shed 7 bases, with 11 bases lying between them. The CDR3 has 12 amino acids. The V gene's germline CDR1 is SEHNR and CDR2 FQNEAQ (reference sequence).

The chain uses TRBV6-2 or TRBV6-3 and TRBJ1-2, with 8 positions matching TRBD1. Per the germline V gene, CDR1 is MNHEY and CDR2 is SVGEGT. The CDR3 spans 17 residues. J lost 4 bases, V lost 1 base, and 11 bases had no gene match. Here the CDR3 DNA reads TGTGCCAGCAGTTACTACCCAGGGGGCGCCGGTCGCTATGGCTACACCTTC. It encodes CASSYYPGGAGRYGYTF.

This chain uses TRBV5-1 with TRBJ2-1; 11 bases line up with TRBD2. Germline V CDR1 and CDR2: SGHRS, YFSETQ. The CDR3 totals 15 residues. The ends lost 1 base at V and 9 bases at J; junction bases unmatched: 6. The CDR3 region is CASSLKGTSGGEQFF. For the CDR3, the DNA is TGCGCCAGCAGCTTGAAGGGTACTAGCGGGGGTGAGCAGTTCTTC.

The chain joins TRBV6-5 to TRBJ2-7, with 10 bases that match TRBD1. The CDR3 loop spans 15 amino acids. Germline V CDR1 and CDR2: MNHEY, SVGAGI. Losses at the gene ends were 6 bases for V and 4 bases for J; bases not matched to a gene: 9. The CDR3 is CASSSRDRGLYEQYF. As DNA, the CDR3 is TGTGCCAGCAGCTCCCGCGACAGGGGGCTATACGAGCAGTACTTC.

This clone was picked up one time. The V and J genes are TRBV19 and TRBJ2-2; the D is unclear. Trimming removed 3 bases from V and 0 bases from J, with 11 bases in between. Germline V gene sequence: CDR1 LNHDA, CDR2 SQIVND (reference sequence). The CDR3 extends over 16 amino acids. CDR3 region: CASSISVSANTGELFF. Here the CDR3 DNA reads TGTGCCAGTAGTATTTCGGTTTCGGCGAACACCGGGGAGCTGTTTTTT.

V gene TRBV12-3 or TRBV12-4 combines with J gene TRBJ2-7; 8 bases match TRBD1. The CDR3 is made up of 12 amino acids. Losses at the gene ends were 8 bases for V and 5 bases for J; bases not matched to a gene: 5. CDR3 DNA sequence: TGTGCCAGCTGGGACAGGTTGAACGAGCAGTACTTC. This codes for CASWDRLNEQYF.